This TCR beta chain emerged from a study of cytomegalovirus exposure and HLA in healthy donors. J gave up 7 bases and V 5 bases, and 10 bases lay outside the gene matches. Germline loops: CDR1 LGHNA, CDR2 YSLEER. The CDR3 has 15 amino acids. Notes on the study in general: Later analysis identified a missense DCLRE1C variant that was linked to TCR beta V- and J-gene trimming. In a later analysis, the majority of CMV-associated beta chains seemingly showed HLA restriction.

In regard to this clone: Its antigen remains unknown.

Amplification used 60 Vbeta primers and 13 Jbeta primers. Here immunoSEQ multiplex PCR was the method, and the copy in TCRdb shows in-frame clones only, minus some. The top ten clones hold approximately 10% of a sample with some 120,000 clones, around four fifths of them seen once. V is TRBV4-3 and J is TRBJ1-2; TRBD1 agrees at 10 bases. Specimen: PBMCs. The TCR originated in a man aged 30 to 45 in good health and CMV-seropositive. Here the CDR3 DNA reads TGCGCCAGCAGCGCAGGGACAGGGGAGATCTTTGGCTACACCTTC. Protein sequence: CASSAGTGEIFGYTF.